Each of the 23 T cell receptor beta chains below was sequenced from the same sample in a study of T cells in tumors after PD-1 blockade. The assay was immunoSEQ multiplex PCR, and TCRdb's table has in-frame clones only and misses some. The sample shows some 4,500 clones, about two thirds of them seen only once. Source: tumor tissue, taken before anti-PD-1 treatment. The receptors stem from a human donor with basal cell carcinoma.

V and J are TRBV9 and TRBJ2-1, with 11 bases lining up with TRBD2. This CDR3 has 15 amino acids. In germline, CDR1 is SGDLS, CDR2 YYNGEE. After removal of 4 bases from V and 9 bases from J, the junction contained 9 bases not matched to a gene. The CDR3 protein is CASSTCSGGACEQFF. The CDR3, as DNA: TGTGCCAGCAGCACCTGTAGCGGGGGGGCCTGTGAGCAGTTCTTC. Full variable domain (missing parts from reference TRBV9 and TRBJ2-1): DSGVTQTPKHLITATGQRVTLRCSPRSGDLSVYWYQQSLDQGLQFLIQYYNGEERAKGNILERFSAQQFPDLHSELNLSSLELGDSALYFCASSTCSGGACEQFFGPGTRLTVL.

For the CDR3, the DNA is TGCGCCAGCAGCTTGGGGACATTTTTGACGAACACTGAAGCTTTCTTT. As protein: CASSLGTFLTNTEAFF. The chain is built from TRBV5-1 and TRBJ1-1, with D possibly TRBD1 on 5 matching bases. In germline, CDR1 is SGHRS, CDR2 YFSETQ. The CDR3 is 16 residues long. Trimming removed 0 bases from V and 1 base from J, with 13 bases in between.

This clone has only one observation. V gene TRBV29-1 combines with J gene TRBJ2-7; a weak D match, TRBD1 (6 bases). From germline, CDR1 is SQVTM and CDR2 ANQGSEA. The V end was cut by 5 bases, the J end by 0 bases, with 8 bases between. CDR3 length: 12 amino acids. CDR3 nucleotides: TGCAGCGTTACAGGGTACTCCTACGAGCAGTACTTC. Its translation is CSVTGYSYEQYF.

The chain uses TRBV7-6 and TRBJ2-7, with D perhaps matching TRBD1 (5 bases). With 0 bases removed from V and 5 bases from J, the gap between germline ends came to 14 bases. The CDR3 is 15 amino acids. Germline V gene data show CDR1 as SGHVS and CDR2 as FNYEAQ. For the CDR3, the DNA is TGTGCCAGCAGCTTAGCGTCTGCAGGGAACCACGAGCAGTACTTC. This translates into CASSLASAGNHEQYF.

The rearrangement joins TRBV19 to TRBJ2-3, with D maybe TRBD1 (6 bases). V was clipped by 7 bases and J by 6 bases, with 11 bases between them. The CDR3 extends over 12 amino acids. Germline V lookup: CDR1 LNHDA, CDR2 SQIVND (reference sequence). CDR3 residues: CASKGVGDTQYF. For the CDR3, the DNA is TGTGCCAGTAAGGGGGTGGGTGATACGCAGTATTTT.

CDR3 amino acids: CASSPGNSQETQYF. The CDR3, as DNA: TGTGCCAGCAGCCCCGGGAACAGTCAAGAGACCCAGTACTTC. V gene TRBV11-1 combines with J gene TRBJ2-5; possible D gene TRBD2, 5 bases. The CDR3 is 14 amino acids. The germline CDR1 and CDR2 sequences are SGHAT and FQDESV (reference sequence). V dropped 5 bases and J dropped 2 bases, with 12 bases sitting between them.

The chain joins TRBV5-5 to TRBJ1-3, with D possibly TRBD1 on 6 matching bases. CDR1 is SGHKS and CDR2 is YYEKEE in the germline V gene (reference sequence). Trimming left V 1 base short and J 2 bases short, with 7 bases between. CDR3 length: 14 amino acids. The CDR3 DNA sequence: TGTGCCAGCAGCTTGACAGGGACTGGAAACACCATATATTTT. This encodes CASSLTGTGNTIYF.

CDR3 coding DNA: TGTGCCAGCGAGGGGTTAACCGGGACAGGGACCTATGGCTACACCTTC. Amino acid sequence: CASEGLTGTGTYGYTF. V gene TRBV9 combines with J gene TRBJ1-2, with 9 bases lining up with TRBD1. V dropped 7 bases and J dropped 4; count of bases not matched to a gene: 14. This CDR3 spans 16 amino acids. Germline V lookup: CDR1 SGDLS, CDR2 YYNGEE.

The rearrangement joins TRBV5-6 to TRBJ1-2; a possible D gene is TRBD1 (5 bases). Trimming left V 5 bases short and J 7 bases short, with 18 bases between. Germline loops: CDR1 SGHDT, CDR2 YYEEEE. The CDR3 has 14 residues. The CDR3 protein is CASSHRTAGGGYTF. The CDR3 coding sequence is TGTGCCAGCAGTCACAGGACGGCCGGTGGTGGCTACACCTTC.

The chain carries TRBV18 and TRBJ2-2; D remains ambiguous. Per germline, CDR1 KGHSH and CDR2 LQKENI. The CDR3 runs 16 residues. Trimming removed 2 bases at V and 2 bases at J, with 12 bases between. This CDR3 is CASSPNVVGNTGELFF. CDR3 sequence (DNA): TGTGCCAGCTCACCAAACGTTGTCGGCAACACCGGGGAGCTGTTTTTT.

This clone was observed once. V gene TRBV5-1 combines with J gene TRBJ2-5; D might be TRBD1 (6 bases). Trimming took off 4 bases at V and 13 bases at J, with 20 bases between the two ends. Germline CDR1 is SGHRS and CDR2 is YFSETQ. The CDR3 is 13 residues long. The CDR3, as DNA: TGCGCCAGCAGCCCAGGGGACGTCCCGCGCTGGTACTTC. It is translated as CASSPGDVPRWYF. Looking up the rest from reference TRBV5-1 and TRBJ2-5 gives the full variable domain: KAGVTQTPRYLIKTRGQQVTLSCSPISGHRSVSWYQQTPGQGLQFLFEYFSETQRNKGNFPGRFSGRQFSNSRSEMNVSTLELGDSALYLCASSPGDVPRWYFGPGTRLLVL.

The rearrangement joins TRBV7-2 to TRBJ1-6, with unresolved D. Germline assignment: CDR1 SGHTA and CDR2 FQGNSA. This CDR3 comprises 15 residues. Trimming shortened V by 1 base and J by 7 bases, and 11 bases separated the two germline ends. The chain's CDR3 is CASSLGLGNNSPLHF. Written as DNA, the CDR3 is TGTGCCAGCAGCTTAGGGTTAGGGAACAATTCACCCCTCCACTTT.

This clone was recorded only once. The chain joins TRBV2 to TRBJ2-7; D call uncertain. Germline loops: CDR1 SNHLY, CDR2 FYNNEI. The germline V and J ends were trimmed by 4 bases and 3 bases, with 7 bases remaining between them. The CDR3 is 12 amino acids. CDR3 coding DNA: TGTGCCAGCAGTGTGTCGGACTACGAGCAGTACTTC. This codes for CASSVSDYEQYF.

This clone was detected once. This chain connects TRBV5-4 to TRBJ2-4; D is possibly TRBD1 (6 bases). This CDR3 has 13 amino acids. CDR1 and CDR2 (germline): SGHNT, YYREEE (reference sequence). The germline V and J ends were trimmed by 6 bases and 8 bases, with 15 bases remaining between them. This CDR3 reads CASKLQGMDIQYF. The CDR3 nucleotides are TGTGCCAGCAAATTACAGGGTATGGACATTCAGTACTTC. Supplemented by reference TRBV5-4 and TRBJ2-4, the full variable domain reads ETGVTQSPTHLIKTRGQQVTLRCSSQSGHNTVSWYQQALGQGPQFIFQYYREEENGRGNFPPRFSGLQFPNYSSELNVNALELDDSALYLCASKLQGMDIQYFGAGTRLSVL.

This clone has a handful of counts. This rearrangement joins TRBV27 to TRBJ2-2; TRBD2 aligns across 7 bases. Germline values: CDR1 MNHEY, CDR2 SMNVEV (reference sequence). Trimming removed 7 bases from V and 7 bases from J; junction bases left unmatched: 6. This CDR3 has 13 residues. CDR3: CASKGLVGGELFF. The DNA for the CDR3 is TGTGCCAGCAAAGGACTAGTTGGCGGGGAGCTGTTTTTT.

This clone is labeled large. The chain uses TRBV15 and TRBJ2-7; TRBD1 matches 10 bases. The V segment lost 5 bases and the J segment 3 bases; nucleotides outside the gene matches: 4. Germline CDR1 and CDR2: LNHNV and YYDKDF (reference sequence). The CDR3 is 14 residues long. The CDR3 DNA is TGTGCCACCAGCTCCGGGACAGGGGTCTACGAGCAGTACTTC. The encoded protein is CATSSGTGVYEQYF.

This clone was found once. J is TRBJ1-6 and V is TRBV12-3 or TRBV12-4; D is possibly TRBD1 (5 bases). With 8 bases removed from V and 9 bases from J, the gap between germline ends came to 14 bases. The CDR3 has 13 amino acids. This CDR3 reads CASHAARGSPLHF. CDR3 sequence (DNA): TGTGCCAGCCACGCGGCGAGGGGTTCACCCCTCCACTTT.

The chain recombines TRBV15 with TRBJ2-7; D remains ambiguous. CDR1 is LNHNV and CDR2 is YYDKDF in the germline V gene (reference sequence). Trimming took 1 base from V and 0 from J, leaving 10 bases between them. The CDR3 has 15 amino acids. The CDR3 sequence: CATSRGDQSSYEQYF. The CDR3 nucleotides read TGTGCCACCAGCAGAGGCGACCAGAGCTCCTACGAGCAGTACTTC.

CDR3: CASSESTGGIQPQHF. The CDR3 nucleotides are TGTGCCAGCAGTGAATCGACAGGGGGTATTCAGCCCCAGCATTTT. This chain joins TRBV2 and TRBJ1-5, with 9 bases matching TRBD1. V gave up 2 bases and J gave up 6 bases; unmatched junction bases: 5. Germline V gives CDR1 SNHLY, CDR2 FYNNEI. This CDR3 spans 15 amino acids.

By share, this clone counts as large. Written as DNA, the CDR3 is TGTGCCAGCACCCTCGAGGCTAGCGGCTTCCAAGAGACCCAGTACTTC. Its protein is CASTLEASGFQETQYF. The rearrangement links TRBV2 to TRBJ2-5; 7 bases match TRBD2. The junction had 12 bases not matched to a gene; V was cut back by 7 bases and J by 1 base. The V gene's germline CDR1 is SNHLY and CDR2 FYNNEI. The CDR3 runs to 16 residues.

The chain uses TRBV7-2 and TRBJ2-3; weak D call: TRBD1 (6 bases). CDR1 is SGHTA, CDR2 FQGNSA, per germline. CDR3 length: 14 residues. The germline V and J ends were trimmed by 2 bases and 4 bases, with 10 bases remaining between them. The CDR3 DNA reads TGTGCCAGCAGCTTATGGGGGCCCTCAGATACGCAGTATTTT. As protein: CASSLWGPSDTQYF.

This clone was picked up a small number of times. The chain links TRBV12-3 or TRBV12-4 to TRBJ1-1, with D uncertain. This CDR3 contains 13 residues. Trimming took off 4 bases at V and 1 base at J, with 7 bases between the two ends. The CDR3, as DNA: TGTGCCAGCAGTTGGTACGGGAACACTGAAGCTTTCTTT. Translated, it gives CASSWYGNTEAFF.

The CDR3 DNA is TGTGCCAGCAGCTCGGCCGGGACAGGGGACACTGAAGCTTTCTTT. Translated: CASSSAGTGDTEAFF. This chain connects TRBV7-9 to TRBJ1-1; 10 bases line up with TRBD1. Trimming took 4 bases from V and 3 from J; bases not matched to a gene: 5. Germline assignment: CDR1 SEHNR and CDR2 FQNEAQ (reference sequence). The CDR3 consists of 15 residues.